These 30 T cell receptor beta chains were all obtained from the same sample, sequenced in a study of blood T cell repertoires in COVID-19. Here immunoSEQ multiplex PCR was the method, and the copy in TCRdb shows in-frame clones only, minus some. Of approximately 150,000 clones in the sample, 87% were seen once. The source material was peripheral blood. The origin of the receptors is a woman in her 50s with acute or convalescent COVID-19.

The chain has TRBV29-1 and TRBJ2-3; 8 nucleotides match TRBD1. Germline V CDR1 and CDR2: SQVTM, ANQGSEA. The CDR3 totals 15 residues. Unmatched junction bases numbered 9, after V lost 6 bases and J lost 1 base. The CDR3 loop reads CSVQNQGARTDTQYF. The DNA for the CDR3 is TGCAGCGTCCAAAACCAGGGGGCTCGCACAGATACGCAGTATTTT.

This clone was seen a handful of times. This sequence joins TRBV7-9 and TRBJ2-1; TRBD2 agrees at 13 bases. CDR3 length: 18 residues. CDR1 and CDR2 (germline): SEHNR, FQNEAQ (reference sequence). Germline trimming cut 2 bases from V and 6 bases from J; bases unmatched to any gene: 10. CDR3 sequence (DNA): TGTGCCAGCAGCTTACCTTTTAGACTAGCGGGAGGACGCAATGAGCAGTTCTTC. This gives the protein CASSLPFRLAGGRNEQFF.

This chain connects TRBV6-5 to TRBJ2-1; D is unclear. This CDR3 is 13 amino acids long. Trimming removed 8 bases at V and 0 bases at J, with 8 bases between. CDR1 is MNHEY, CDR2 SVGAGI, per germline. CDR3 sequence: CASAQPSYNEQFF. DNA of the CDR3: TGTGCCAGCGCACAGCCCTCCTACAATGAGCAGTTCTTC.

The chain combines TRBV14 with TRBJ1-1, with 9 bases identical to TRBD1. The CDR3 spans 14 residues. Germline CDR1 reads SGHDN; CDR2 reads FVKESK. Germline trimming cut 4 bases from V and 4 bases from J; bases unmatched to any gene: 4. CDR3 coding DNA: TGTGCCAGCAGCCTGACAGGGGGAGGCACTGAAGCTTTCTTT. Translated, it gives CASSLTGGGTEAFF.

The chain couples TRBV24-1 to TRBJ2-1, with 16 bases that match TRBD2. The J segment lost 9 bases and the V segment lost 5 bases, leaving 9 bases of the junction unmatched. The CDR3 runs to 17 residues. CDR1 and CDR2 (germline): KGHDR, SFDVKD. Written as DNA, the CDR3 is TGTGCCACCAGTGCTCCCGGGACTAGCGGGGGGGCCCTTGAGCAGTTCTTC. It is translated as CATSAPGTSGGALEQFF.

The chain has TRBV24-1 and TRBJ2-3; 8 positions match TRBD2. The junction had 8 bases not matched to a gene; V was cut back by 3 bases and J by 4 bases. From germline, CDR1 is KGHDR and CDR2 SFDVKD. CDR3 length: 16 residues. Here the CDR3 DNA reads TGTGCCACCAGTGATCCCCGGGGGGGCGGGTCAGATACGCAGTATTTT. This gives the protein CATSDPRGGGSDTQYF.

This rearrangement joins TRBV5-4 to TRBJ2-7, with 7 bases that match TRBD1. In germline, CDR1 is SGHNT, CDR2 YYREEE (reference sequence). The V and J ends lost 4 bases and 2 bases, in that order; junction bases with no gene match: 3. CDR3 length: 13 amino acids. CDR3 nucleotide sequence: TGTGCCAGCAGCCAAGGACAGGCCTACGAGCAGTACTTC. Amino acid sequence: CASSQGQAYEQYF.

The chain has TRBV11-3 and TRBJ2-1; 7 bases fit TRBD2. The CDR3 covers 15 residues. CDR1 and CDR2 (germline): SGHNT, YENEEA. Trimming took 0 bases from V and 2 from J; bases not matched to a gene: 1. CDR3 amino acids: CASSLDGGTYNEQFF. CDR3 sequence (DNA): TGTGCCAGCAGCTTAGACGGGGGGACCTACAATGAGCAGTTCTTC. The variable domain in full, completed from reference TRBV11-3 and TRBJ2-1, reads EAGVVQSPRYKIIEKKQPVAFWCNPISGHNTLYWYLQNLGQGPELLIRYENEEAVDDSQLPKDRFSAERLKGVDSTLKIQPAELGDSAVYLCASSLDGGTYNEQFFGPGTRLTVL.

The V and J genes are TRBV7-9 and TRBJ2-7; maybe TRBD2 (5 bases). Germline assignment: CDR1 SEHNR and CDR2 FQNEAQ (reference sequence). This CDR3 contains 14 residues. The germline V and J ends were trimmed by 4 bases and 4 bases, with 14 bases remaining between them. In nucleotides, the CDR3 is TGTGCCAGCAGCTCGGGCGGGCTGGGATACGAGCAGTACTTC. Its translation: CASSSGGLGYEQYF.

The rearrangement uses TRBV6-5 and TRBJ2-7, with 11 bases matching TRBD2. Losses at the gene ends were 5 bases for V and 6 bases for J; bases not matched to a gene: 9. The CDR3 has 15 amino acids. Germline values: CDR1 MNHEY, CDR2 SVGAGI. The CDR3 coding sequence is TGTGCCAGCAGTACCATACTAGCGGGAGAGAGCGAGCAGTACTTC. It is translated as CASSTILAGESEQYF.

This chain links TRBV27 with TRBJ2-1; 7 bases are a match to TRBD1. Per germline, CDR1 MNHEY and CDR2 SMNVEV (reference sequence). V shed 2 bases, J shed 8 bases, and the junction held 9 bases outside the gene matches. The CDR3 sequence is 15 residues long. The CDR3 DNA follows: TGTGCCAGCAGTTTAAGGGACAGTGCTTCCTATGAGCAGTTCTTC. Its translation is CASSLRDSASYEQFF.

The rearrangement uses TRBV7-3 and TRBJ2-5, with D possibly being TRBD2 (6 bases). V was trimmed by 3 bases and J by 5 bases, leaving 10 bases between them. Per germline, CDR1 SGHTA and CDR2 FQGTGA. The CDR3 contains 13 residues. CDR3 residues: CASSFGGDETQYF. Written as DNA, the CDR3 is TGTGCCAGCAGCTTTGGAGGGGACGAGACCCAGTACTTC.

The CDR3 DNA reads TGTGCCAGTAGTATAAGACAGGGTATCCGGTCGAACACTGAAGCTTTCTTT. Amino acids: CASSIRQGIRSNTEAFF. The chain has TRBV19 and TRBJ1-1; 7 bases fit TRBD1. The CDR3 has 17 residues. V was clipped by 2 bases and J by 1 base; unmatched bases: 10. Per the germline V gene, CDR1 is LNHDA and CDR2 is SQIVND (reference sequence).

This chain connects TRBV9 to TRBJ2-2; 8 bases align to TRBD1. V trimming: 7 bases; J trimming: 8 bases; junction bases outside the gene matches: 4. The CDR3 is 12 residues long. Germline V lookup: CDR1 SGDLS, CDR2 YYNGEE. The CDR3 DNA is TGTGCCAGCGGCACAGGGGGTGGGGAGCTGTTTTTT. As protein: CASGTGGGELFF.

This clone was found once. This sequence joins TRBV4-1 and TRBJ1-1, with 7 bases fitting TRBD1. V gave up 6 bases and J gave up 2 bases; unmatched junction bases: 6. This CDR3 has 14 residues. CDR1 and CDR2 from the germline V gene are MGHRA and YSYEKL. This CDR3 is CASRLRQGNTEAFF. CDR3 sequence (DNA): TGCGCCAGCAGACTAAGACAGGGTAACACTGAAGCTTTCTTT.

The chain recombines TRBV5-1 with TRBJ2-1; tentative D call: TRBD2 (6 bases). The germline gives CDR1 SGHRS, CDR2 YFSETQ. V was shortened by 4 bases and J by 0 bases, with 8 bases between the two germline ends. The CDR3 is made up of 14 amino acids. The CDR3 region has the DNA TGCGCCAGCAGCACGGGACTCTCCTACAATGAGCAGTTCTTC. Amino acid sequence: CASSTGLSYNEQFF.

J is TRBJ2-1 and V is TRBV3-1 (or the pseudogene TRBV3-2); D is perhaps TRBD2 (5 bases). CDR1 is LGHDT, CDR2 YNNKEL, per germline (reference sequence). The V gene lost 2 bases and the J gene lost 9 bases, with 17 bases spanning the gap. The CDR3 covers 15 residues. CDR3 region: CASSQHYGPEGEQFF. DNA of the CDR3: TGTGCCAGCAGCCAACACTACGGACCCGAGGGTGAGCAGTTCTTC.

The chain recombines TRBV29-1 with TRBJ2-3, with 7 bases fitting TRBD2. The V and J ends lost 7 bases and 4 bases, in that order; junction bases with no gene match: 5. The CDR3 totals 12 residues. The germline V gene has CDR1 SQVTM and CDR2 ANQGSEA. CDR3 nucleotides: TGCAGCGCTCCAGGGAGGGCAGATACGCAGTATTTT. It specifies CSAPGRADTQYF.

The chain uses TRBV3-1 (or the pseudogene TRBV3-2) and TRBJ2-7; a possible D gene is TRBD1 (6 bases). Germline CDR1 and CDR2: LGHDT and YNNKEL (reference sequence). The ends were cut back, 6 bases at V and 2 bases at J, with 14 bases in the middle. This CDR3 comprises 14 residues. CDR3 amino acids: CASSGTPVTYEQYF. The CDR3 nucleotides are TGTGCCAGCAGTGGGACACCGGTCACCTACGAGCAGTACTTC.

This clone was picked up one time. The chain uses TRBV19 and TRBJ1-5; unclear D gene. Germline CDR1 reads LNHDA; CDR2 reads SQIVND (reference sequence). Trimming left V 5 bases short and J 4 bases short, with 21 bases between. The CDR3 length is 17 residues. The CDR3 region has the DNA TGTGCCAGTAGTTTTGATAGGAGTGCGAGGGTAAATCAGCCCCAGCATTTT. Protein sequence: CASSFDRSARVNQPQHF.

This clone was picked up a small number of times. The chain couples TRBV7-3 to TRBJ1-6; D gene unclear. Germline lookup yields CDR1 SGHTA and CDR2 FQGTGA. Trimming left V 0 bases short and J 9 bases short, with 15 bases between. CDR3 size: 16 residues. The CDR3 loop reads CASSLTGSFNSSPLHF. The CDR3 DNA reads as TGTGCCAGCAGCTTAACAGGGAGTTTTAATAGTTCACCCCTCCACTTT.

The rearrangement uses TRBV5-1 and TRBJ1-5; D call uncertain. The CDR3 extends over 13 amino acids. Germline V gives CDR1 SGHRS, CDR2 YFSETQ. With 1 base removed from V and 2 bases from J, the gap between germline ends came to 4 bases. The DNA of the CDR3 is TGCGCCAGCAGCTTGCAGGGCAATCAGCCCCAGCATTTT. It yields the protein CASSLQGNQPQHF.

This clone was observed a few times. V is TRBV6-5 and J is TRBJ1-1; 9 bases align to TRBD1. The length of the CDR3 is 13 residues. J lost 0 bases, V lost 8 bases, and 1 base had no gene match. The germline V gene has CDR1 MNHEY and CDR2 SVGAGI. The CDR3 is CASGTGLNTEAFF. As DNA, the CDR3 is TGTGCCAGCGGGACAGGGCTGAACACTGAAGCTTTCTTT.

This clone was recorded only once. The J gene is TRBJ1-5, the V gene TRBV4-2; TRBD1 might be the D (6 bases). CDR1 is LGHNA and CDR2 is YNFKEQ in the germline V gene. This CDR3 is built from 15 residues. The V end was cut by 0 bases, the J end by 8 bases, with 14 bases between. CDR3 sequence: CASSQDEQGPKPQHF. The CDR3 region has the DNA TGTGCCAGCAGCCAAGATGAGCAGGGGCCAAAGCCCCAGCATTTT.

The chain uses TRBV5-1 and TRBJ2-6, with D possibly TRBD1 on 6 matching bases. V was clipped by 3 bases and J by 0 bases, with 13 bases between them. Germline loops: CDR1 SGHRS, CDR2 YFSETQ. This CDR3 has 17 residues. Here the CDR3 reads CASSSAGASSGANVLTF. The DNA for the CDR3 is TGCGCCAGCAGCTCCGCAGGGGCAAGCTCTGGGGCCAACGTCCTGACTTTC. Filled out from reference TRBV5-1 and TRBJ2-6, the complete variable domain reads KAGVTQTPRYLIKTRGQQVTLSCSPISGHRSVSWYQQTPGQGLQFLFEYFSETQRNKGNFPGRFSGRQFSNSRSEMNVSTLELGDSALYLCASSSAGASSGANVLTFGAGSRLTVL.

DNA of the CDR3: TGTGCCAGCAGCTTAATGCAGGGGCGGTTTGGTGAGCAGTTCTTC. Its protein product is CASSLMQGRFGEQFF. The chain couples TRBV11-1 to TRBJ2-1; D may be TRBD1 (6 bases). CDR3 length equals 15 residues. Trimming pared 2 bases from V and 9 bases from J, leaving 17 bases between. The germline V gene has CDR1 SGHAT and CDR2 FQDESV (reference sequence). Variable domain in full (rest from reference TRBV11-1 and TRBJ2-1): EAEVAQSPRYKITEKSQAVAFWCDPISGHATLYWYRQILGQGPELLVQFQDESVVDDSQLPKDRFSAERLKGVDSTLKIQPAELGDSAMYLCASSLMQGRFGEQFFGPGTRLTVL.

The J gene is TRBJ1-5, the V gene TRBV6-5, with D tentatively TRBD1 (5 bases). CDR1 is MNHEY, CDR2 SVGAGI, per germline. V was pared by 4 bases and J by 9 bases, with 19 bases between. This CDR3 region has 15 residues. The CDR3 region is CASSSRTGLGAPQHF. The DNA of the CDR3 is TGTGCCAGCAGTTCCCGGACCGGCCTTGGGGCGCCCCAGCATTTT.

In DNA, the CDR3 is TGTGCCAGCAGTGAACTGACAGGGAACGGCTACACCTTC. It specifies CASSELTGNGYTF. The chain uses TRBV6-1 and TRBJ1-2; 7 bases fit TRBD1. The V gene's germline CDR1 is MNHNS and CDR2 SASEGT. The ends lost 2 bases at V and 8 bases at J; junction bases unmatched: 5. The CDR3 runs to 13 residues.

The gene calls are TRBV18 and TRBJ1-2; D is undetermined. With 3 bases removed from V and 0 bases from J, the gap between germline ends came to 11 bases. Germline V gene lookup returns CDR1 KGHSH and CDR2 LQKENI. The CDR3 spans 15 residues. The CDR3 DNA reads TGTGCCAGCTCACCTTGGGAGGATGCTAACTATGGCTACACCTTC. As protein: CASSPWEDANYGYTF.

This chain uses TRBV7-3 with TRBJ2-7, with 10 bases fitting TRBD2. Trimming removed 4 bases from V and 1 base from J; junction bases left unmatched: 4. Germline CDR1 and CDR2: SGHTA and FQGTGA. The CDR3 spans 15 residues. CDR3 DNA: TGTGCCAGCAGCTATCTAGCGGGAGAGTCCTACGAGCAGTACTTC. Amino acids: CASSYLAGESYEQYF.